This TCR beta chain was sequenced during a study of blood T cell repertoires in COVID-19. Sequencing was performed with immunoSEQ multiplex PCR; in TCRdb, only in-frame clones are kept and a portion is missing. This sample has roughly 120,000 clones, with 60% to 80% found just once. Sequencing was carried out using peripheral blood. The TCR comes from a human donor in a cohort sampled during active COVID-19.

CDR3 sequence reads: CASSSGTGGGTEAFF. The CDR3 DNA is TGTGCCAGCAGCTCGGGGACAGGTGGAGGCACTGAAGCTTTCTTT. The rearrangement joins TRBV11-3 to TRBJ1-1, with 8 positions matching TRBD1. Germline V gives CDR1 SGHNT, CDR2 YENEEA. With 4 bases clipped from V and 4 bases from J, the junction kept 8 bases outside the gene matches. The CDR3 contains 15 residues. The full variable domain, in which reference TRBV11-3 and TRBJ1-1 provide the parts outside the CDR3, is EAGVVQSPRYKIIEKKQPVAFWCNPISGHNTLYWYLQNLGQGPELLIRYENEEAVDDSQLPKDRFSAERLKGVDSTLKIQPAELGDSAVYLCASSSGTGGGTEAFFGQGTRLTVV.